A single sample gave rise to the 28 T cell receptor beta chains below, sequenced in a study of blood T cell repertoires in COVID-19. Sequenced by immunoSEQ multiplex PCR; TCRdb stores in-frame clones only, minus some. The sample holds around 50,000 clones, more than 75% seen once. Sequencing input: peripheral blood. The receptors shown here come from a man aged 35-49 years with active COVID-19.

This chain connects TRBV3-1 (or the pseudogene TRBV3-2) to TRBJ2-1, with 7 positions matching TRBD2. With V trimmed by 1 base and J by 1 base, 4 bases remained unmatched. The germline V gene encodes CDR1 LGHDT and CDR2 YNNKEL (reference sequence). There are 16 residues in the CDR3. For the CDR3, the DNA is TGTGCCAGCAGCCAAGTTACTAGCGAGTCCTACAATGAGCAGTTCTTC. Residues: CASSQVTSESYNEQFF.

The chain recombines TRBV4-1 with TRBJ2-3, with 7 bases that match TRBD1. CDR3 length equals 16 residues. Trimming at V came to 0 bases and at J to 0 bases, leaving 3 bases not matched to a gene. Germline V gives CDR1 MGHRA, CDR2 YSYEKL. In DNA, the CDR3 is TGCGCCAGCAGCCAAGATAGGGGGCGGAGCACAGATACGCAGTATTTT. Protein: CASSQDRGRSTDTQYF.

The chain recombines TRBV30 with TRBJ1-2; 8 bases map to TRBD1. The CDR3 spans 14 residues. Per the germline V gene, CDR1 is GTSNPN and CDR2 is SVGIG (reference sequence). V lost 2 bases, J lost 7 bases, and 9 bases stayed unmatched. CDR3 DNA: TGTGCCTGGAGTCTCCGGGACAGGCTTTTTGGCTACACCTTC. It yields the protein CAWSLRDRLFGYTF.

The J gene is TRBJ2-1, the V gene TRBV9; 11 nucleotides line up with TRBD2. V gave up 4 bases and J gave up 10 bases; unmatched junction bases: 10. Germline V gene sequence: CDR1 SGDLS, CDR2 YYNGEE. This CDR3 has 15 amino acids. CDR3 sequence reads: CASSLYGTSGQEQFF. CDR3 nucleotides: TGTGCCAGCAGCTTGTATGGGACTAGCGGCCAAGAGCAGTTCTTC.

CDR3 in DNA: TGTGCCAGCAGGGGGCTAGCGGGAGGGCAAAATGAGCAGTTCTTC. This codes for CASRGLAGGQNEQFF. The chain is built from TRBV6-5 and TRBJ2-1, with 12 bases matching TRBD2. The CDR3 runs to 15 residues. Germline trimming cut 6 bases from V and 7 bases from J; bases unmatched to any gene: 7. Per germline, CDR1 MNHEY and CDR2 SVGAGI.

CDR3 sequence reads: CASSWERNEQFF. The CDR3 region has the DNA TGTGCCAGCAGTTGGGAGCGTAATGAGCAGTTCTTC. The genes are TRBV6-5 and TRBJ2-1; perhaps TRBD2 as D (5 bases). Per germline, CDR1 MNHEY and CDR2 SVGAGI. Trimming removed 4 bases from V and 7 bases from J, with 8 bases in between. The CDR3 spans 12 residues.

The chain employs TRBV5-6 and TRBJ1-3; 8 bases match TRBD1. The germline CDR1 and CDR2 sequences are SGHDT and YYEEEE. Losses at the gene ends were 0 bases for V and 0 bases for J; bases not matched to a gene: 8. CDR3 size: 18 residues. The CDR3 spells CASSLVGQVGYSGNTIYF. The CDR3 region has the DNA TGTGCCAGCAGCTTGGTGGGACAGGTGGGCTACTCTGGAAACACCATATATTTT.

V and J are TRBV18 and TRBJ2-7, with 8 bases fitting TRBD2. The length of the CDR3 is 14 residues. Germline lookup yields CDR1 KGHSH and CDR2 LQKENI. Trimming cost V 6 bases and J 5 bases; bases outside gene matches: 9. The CDR3 nucleotides are TGTGCCAGCTCTCCAGCGGGAGTCGGCGACGAGCAGTACTTC. It translates to CASSPAGVGDEQYF. Based on the CDR3 plus reference TRBV18 and TRBJ2-7, the full variable domain is NAGVMQNPRHLVRRRGQEARLRCSPMKGHSHVYWYRQLPEEGLKFMVYLQKENIIDESGMPKERFSAEFPKEGPSILRIQQVVRGDSAAYFCASSPAGVGDEQYFGPGTRLTVT.

The V call is TRBV29-1, the J call TRBJ2-1; TRBD1 might be the D (5 bases). The CDR3 extends over 11 amino acids. V was shortened by 5 bases and J by 6 bases, with 8 bases between the two germline ends. Germline CDR1 is SQVTM and CDR2 is ANQGSEA. DNA for the CDR3: TGCAGCGTTTATCAGGGCAATGAGCAGTTCTTC. Its translation is CSVYQGNEQFF.

This chain connects TRBV2 to TRBJ1-2; a weak D match, TRBD1 (6 bases). This CDR3 comprises 14 residues. The V end was cut by 4 bases, the J end by 2 bases, with 11 bases between. The germline V gene has CDR1 SNHLY and CDR2 FYNNEI. In nucleotides, the CDR3 is TGTGCCAGCAGTGCCCCGGACAGCAACTATGGCTACACCTTC. It encodes CASSAPDSNYGYTF.

This chain connects TRBV7-2 to TRBJ1-2; D unresolved. Germline V gene data show CDR1 as SGHTA and CDR2 as FQGNSA. With 4 bases removed from V and 4 bases from J, the gap between germline ends came to 13 bases. The CDR3 loop spans 14 amino acids. The CDR3: CASSYSGGSYGYTF. The CDR3 DNA follows: TGTGCCAGCAGCTACTCAGGAGGGAGCTATGGCTACACCTTC.

As DNA, the CDR3 is TGCACCAGCAGCCTGCGTCCGAACACCGGGGAGCTGTTTTTT. Protein: CTSSLRPNTGELFF. The rearrangement uses TRBV1 and TRBJ2-2; TRBD2, as called in the table, went unchecked against the DNA. TRBV1 is designated a pseudogene. The CDR3 length is 14 residues.

The chain is built from TRBV12-3 or TRBV12-4 and TRBJ1-1; tentatively, D is TRBD1 (5 bases). Trimming pared 7 bases from V and 1 base from J, leaving 10 bases between. The CDR3 runs to 13 residues. In DNA form, the CDR3 reads TGTGCCAGCACTAGACAGCAGAACACTGAAGCTTTCTTT. It yields the protein CASTRQQNTEAFF.

The gene calls are TRBV6-5 and TRBJ1-3; no clear D gene. The ends were cut back, 8 bases at V and 3 bases at J, with 5 bases in the middle. The CDR3 runs 11 residues. The V gene's germline CDR1 is MNHEY and CDR2 SVGAGI. The CDR3 sequence: CASSRGNTIYF. Here the CDR3 DNA reads TGTGCCAGCTCCCGTGGAAACACCATATATTTT.

CDR3 DNA: TGTGCCAGAAGCTTGGAGTCCCGGGACAGGGCCCCCGGTGAGCAGTTCTTC. Protein product: CARSLESRDRAPGEQFF. The chain couples TRBV5-3 to TRBJ2-1, with 9 bases that match TRBD1. TRBV5-3 is placed among ORFs of uncertain function. V was pared by 0 bases and J by 9 bases, with 13 bases of the junction left unmatched. The CDR3 covers 17 residues.

V is TRBV10-2 and J is TRBJ1-2; D unresolved. Germline-derived CDR1 and CDR2 are WSHSY and SAAADI. The germline V and J ends were trimmed by 0 bases and 5 bases, with 16 bases remaining between them. The CDR3 consists of 16 residues. CDR3 sequence (DNA): TGCGCCAGCAGTGAGTCAGGGAGACAAGCTGAGTATGGCTACACCTTC. Translation gives CASSESGRQAEYGYTF.

This chain links TRBV29-1 with TRBJ1-2; perhaps TRBD1 as D (6 bases). The V gene's germline CDR1 is SQVTM and CDR2 ANQGSEA. The CDR3 has 13 residues. V was shortened by 7 bases and J by 4 bases, with 16 bases between the two germline ends. CDR3: CSGQTGTSYGYTF. CDR3 DNA sequence: TGCAGCGGCCAAACAGGGACCTCCTATGGCTACACCTTC.

The rearrangement links TRBV28 to TRBJ1-1; 8 bases match TRBD1. This CDR3 has 16 amino acids. The germline CDR1 and CDR2 sequences are MDHEN and SYDVKM. V lost 3 bases to trimming and J lost 5 bases; unmatched junction nucleotides: 11. The CDR3 region has the DNA TGTGCCAGCAGTTTGAGCCTTCGGACAGGGCGGACTGAAGCTTTCTTT. Translation: CASSLSLRTGRTEAFF.

The V and J genes are TRBV5-1 and TRBJ1-1; 7 bases are a match to TRBD1. The germline V gene encodes CDR1 SGHRS and CDR2 YFSETQ. The CDR3 covers 15 residues. V shed 4 bases and J 7 bases; nucleotides not matched to a gene: 13. The CDR3: CASSPRSTGSGEAFF. For the CDR3, the DNA is TGCGCCAGCAGCCCGAGATCGACAGGGAGTGGTGAAGCTTTCTTT.

The chain links TRBV5-1 to TRBJ1-5, with a possible D match to TRBD1 (5 bases). V was shortened by 0 bases and J by 6 bases, with 10 bases between the two germline ends. This CDR3 is built from 14 residues. Germline V CDR1 and CDR2: SGHRS, YFSETQ. The CDR3 region is CASSLEGVSQPQHF. DNA of the CDR3: TGCGCCAGCAGCTTGGAAGGGGTCAGTCAGCCCCAGCATTTT.

V gene TRBV5-1 combines with J gene TRBJ1-1; TRBD1 agrees at 12 bases. Germline V gene lookup returns CDR1 SGHRS and CDR2 YFSETQ. This CDR3 spans 13 amino acids. Trimming at V came to 4 bases and at J to 8 bases, leaving 3 bases not matched to a gene. The CDR3 spells CASSPGTGGEAFF. The CDR3 DNA follows: TGCGCCAGCAGCCCGGGGACAGGGGGCGAAGCTTTCTTT.

The CDR3 DNA follows: TGTGCCAGCGCAGTGGAAGGGGTCGAGCAGTACTTC. It is translated as CASAVEGVEQYF. The V gene is TRBV28, the J gene TRBJ2-7; the D gene is possibly TRBD1 (5 bases). Germline assignment: CDR1 MDHEN and CDR2 SYDVKM. The V and J ends lost 8 bases and 6 bases respectively, with 14 bases between them. This CDR3 comprises 12 residues.

The rearrangement links TRBV30 to TRBJ1-1; D not resolved. Germline CDR1 reads GTSNPN; CDR2 reads SVGIG (reference sequence). Trimming took off 7 bases at V and 4 bases at J, with 10 bases between the two ends. This CDR3 has 11 residues. CDR3: CASSGTTEAFF. In DNA, the CDR3 is TGTGCCTCCTCGGGAACCACTGAAGCTTTCTTT. Variable domain in full (rest from reference TRBV30 and TRBJ1-1): SQTIHQWPATLVQPVGSPLSLECTVEGTSNPNLYWYRQAAGRGLQLLFYSVGIGQISSEVPQNLSASRPQDRQFILSSKKLLLSDSGFYLCASSGTTEAFFGQGTRLTVV.

The genes are TRBV28 and TRBJ1-2; no clear D gene. V dropped 7 bases and J dropped 8 bases, with 20 bases sitting between them. This CDR3 spans 14 amino acids. Per the germline V gene, CDR1 is MDHEN and CDR2 is SYDVKM. The CDR3 nucleotides read TGTGCCAGCATGGGCCCCAGAACTAGACGGGGCTACACCTTC. Translating it yields CASMGPRTRRGYTF.

This chain links TRBV18 with TRBJ2-2; D is unclear. V lost 2 bases to trimming and J lost 7 bases, with 8 bases between them. There are 13 residues in the CDR3. The germline CDR1 and CDR2 sequences are KGHSH and LQKENI. The chain's CDR3 is CASSPTVDGELFF. The DNA for the CDR3 is TGTGCCAGCTCACCAACGGTAGACGGGGAGCTGTTTTTT.

The chain uses TRBV30 and TRBJ2-3, with 7 bases aligning to TRBD1. V shed 1 base, J shed 4 bases, and the junction held 8 bases outside the gene matches. The length of the CDR3 is 15 residues. Germline V gene data show CDR1 as GTSNPN and CDR2 as SVGIG (reference sequence). CDR3: CAWSEGRQGADTQYF. CDR3 sequence (DNA): TGTGCCTGGAGTGAGGGTCGGCAGGGGGCAGATACGCAGTATTTT.

The chain joins TRBV20-1 to TRBJ2-7; TRBD2 aligns across 8 bases. V gave up 3 bases and J gave up 0 bases; unmatched junction bases: 13. Germline V gene sequence: CDR1 DFQATT, CDR2 SNEGSKA (reference sequence). CDR3 length: 17 residues. The CDR3 reads CSASFGGGAGPSYEQYF. For the CDR3, the DNA is TGCAGTGCTAGTTTCGGGGGGGGAGCGGGACCCTCCTACGAGCAGTACTTC.

The chain has TRBV18 and TRBJ1-2; 8 nucleotides align to TRBD1. Germline V gene lookup returns CDR1 KGHSH and CDR2 LQKENI. V lost 5 bases and J lost 8; bases outside the gene matches: 10. The CDR3 runs 14 residues. The CDR3 bases are TGTGCCAGCTCAACGACCGGACAGGGAAACGGCTACACCTTC. It encodes CASSTTGQGNGYTF.